This T cell receptor beta chain was captured in a study of CD8 T cells in ankylosing spondylitis. Overall study findings and caveats: Enrichment of disease-linked clones was reportedly significant in matched ankylosing spondylitis synovial fluid. Seemingly distinctive of ankylosing spondylitis blood was a TCR beta motif formed by eight highly homologous variants.

Only a few counts were recorded for this clonotype. The antigen remains unidentified. Trimming pared 7 bases from V and 2 bases from J, leaving 21 bases between. The CDR3 has 16 amino acids. TCR beta libraries were made by quantitative 5'-RACE with molecular barcodes. TCRdb independently ran MiXCR on the 5' RACE reads; one entry per CDR3 protein. The sample contains 800,000 to 900,000 distinct CDR3 sequences, 10% to 15% of which appear only once. This receptor was identified in a male donor with ankylosing spondylitis. The V call is TRBV12-3 or TRBV12-4, the J call TRBJ2-7, with a tentative D call TRBD2 (6 bases). The source material was blood, either unsorted or a sorted T cell fraction (not recorded which). The CDR3 reads CASTPYSRGAAYEQYF. The CDR3 DNA reads as TGTGCCAGCACCCCATATTCGCGCGGGGCTGCCTACGAGCAGTACTTC.